One TCR beta chain is described in this entry. These data originate in a study of control samples from healthy donors and cancer patients. Clones were read by immunoSEQ multiplex PCR, and TCRdb kept only the in-frame ones, dropping some. The sample holds tens of thousands of clones, about 90% seen once. The sequenced material came from blood. This TCR derives from a woman aged 45-59 years in good health.

The CDR3 DNA follows: TGTGCCAGCAGCAAGGGACTAGCGCCCGAGTACAATGAGCAGTTCTTC. As protein: CASSKGLAPEYNEQFF. This chain uses TRBV21-1 with TRBJ2-1; the D call of TRBD2 is as the table states it, not checked on the DNA. TRBV21-1 is labeled a pseudogene. This CDR3 spans 16 amino acids.